A selection of T cell receptor beta chains follows, all from one sample in a study of blood T cell repertoires in COVID-19. Sequenced by immunoSEQ multiplex PCR; TCRdb stores in-frame clones only, minus some. The sample includes about 61,000 clones, more than 75% of them seen just once. The sample was peripheral blood. The source is a man aged 55 to 69 with acute or convalescent COVID-19. The CDR3 runs from the conserved cysteine through the conserved F or W. Each record gives: V gene, clone size, D gene, J gene, CDR3 protein, CDR3 DNA. D genes are given only for firm matches. Clone size is not always given. Where it is, it says once, few, many or a class for expanded clones.

TRBV6-6	.	.	TRBJ2-1	CASSYSRQITRYEQFF	TGTGCCAGCAGTTACTCGAGGCAAATAACCCGTTATGAGCAGTTCTTC
TRBV2	.	TRBD1	TRBJ2-7	CASSLGQKYEQYF	TGTGCCAGCAGTCTGGGACAGAAGTACGAGCAGTACTTC
TRBV24-1	.	.	TRBJ2-3	CATSDARGAGTDTQYF	TGTGCCACCAGTGATGCACGTGGGGCTGGGACAGATACGCAGTATTTT
TRBV5-8	.	.	TRBJ2-3	CASSLAGLDPSTDTQYF	TGTGCCAGCAGCTTGGCTGGGCTCGACCCGAGCACAGATACGCAGTATTTT
TRBV7-2	.	.	TRBJ2-1	CASSLANLRSRNEQFF	TGTGCCAGCAGCTTAGCGAATTTGAGGAGTAGGAATGAGCAGTTCTTC
TRBV6-5	.	.	TRBJ2-1	CASRGGANEQFF	TGTGCCAGCAGAGGAGGCGCCAATGAGCAGTTCTTC
TRBV4-2	.	TRBD2	TRBJ2-5	CASSRVSLAGEETQYF	TGTGCCAGCAGCCGGGTTTCACTAGCGGGGGAAGAGACCCAGTACTTC
TRBV7-9	few	TRBD1	TRBJ1-6	CASSSTGENYNSPLHF	TGTGCCAGCAGCTCCACAGGGGAGAACTATAATTCACCCCTCCACTTT
TRBV5-4	few	TRBD1	TRBJ1-4	CASSPTGVSEKLFF	TGTGCCAGCAGCCCGACAGGGGTTTCTGAAAAACTGTTTTTT
TRBV4-3	.	TRBD2	TRBJ2-5	CASSQDGGGRAGTQYF	TGCGCCAGCAGCCAAGACGGCGGGGGGCGTGCGGGGACCCAGTACTTC
TRBV5-1	.	.	TRBJ2-7	CASSLGQALSYEQYF	TGCGCCAGCAGCTTGGGTCAGGCCCTCTCCTACGAGCAGTACTTC
TRBV27	.	.	TRBJ1-2	CASSPTPGNYGYTF	TGTGCCAGCAGCCCAACCCCAGGAAACTATGGCTACACCTTC
TRBV24-1	once	.	TRBJ1-2	CATSETTANYGYTF	TGTGCCACCAGTGAGACGACAGCTAACTATGGCTACACCTTC
TRBV27	.	TRBD1	TRBJ1-3	CASRPTGGQGNTIYF	TGTGCCAGCAGACCTACAGGGGGCCAAGGCAACACCATATATTTT
TRBV12-5	.	TRBD2	TRBJ2-3	CASGGLAGEGDTQYF	TGTGCTAGTGGAGGACTAGCGGGGGAGGGTGATACGCAGTATTTT
TRBV29-1	.	.	TRBJ1-2	CSARDPNYGYTF	TGCAGCGCTCGGGATCCCAACTATGGCTACACCTTC
TRBV18	few	TRBD2	TRBJ2-5	CASSPSLARQETQYF	TGTGCCAGCTCGCCCTCACTAGCGCGGCAAGAGACCCAGTACTTC
TRBV9	once	TRBD2	TRBJ2-5	CASSVGPSGGEETQYF	TGTGCCAGCAGCGTAGGTCCTAGCGGGGGGGAAGAGACCCAGTACTTC
TRBV28	.	TRBD1	TRBJ1-2	CASRGHGTGNGYTF	TGTGCCAGCAGGGGTCACGGGACAGGGAATGGCTACACCTTC
TRBV7-3	once	.	TRBJ2-2	CASSAGIQNFGELFF	TGTGCCAGCAGCGCAGGCATCCAAAACTTCGGGGAGCTGTTTTTT
TRBV13	.	.	TRBJ1-1	CASSPRGAMNTEAFF	TGTGCCAGCAGCCCCCGTGGGGCAATGAACACTGAAGCTTTCTTT
TRBV7-9	.	.	TRBJ1-1	CASSLTVNTEAFF	TGTGCCAGCAGCTTGACAGTGAACACTGAAGCTTTCTTT
TRBV19	.	.	TRBJ1-2	CASSIRRNYGYTF	TGTGCCAGTAGTATTCGCAGGAACTATGGCTACACCTTC
TRBV19	.	.	TRBJ1-5	CASSKEGPNQPQHF	TGTGCCAGTAGTAAGGAGGGCCCCAATCAGCCCCAGCATTTT